The sequence of this T cell receptor beta chain was determined in a study of blood T cell repertoires in COVID-19. Background on the study: PBMCs, B-cell-depleted T cells, or T cells provided the cDNA or gDNA that made up the material.

Original methodology: From reference gene primer amplification, estimates of nucleated cell counts were derived. TCRdb's table, derived via immunoSEQ multiplex PCR, lists solely in-frame clones and lacks some. The DNA was the basis for D and trimming; V, J and clone size are from that table. The sample gives more than 100,000 clones, around 89% of which show up once; around 19% is in the top ten. The receptor comes from a man in his forties or fifties with active or convalescent COVID-19. Sample: peripheral blood.

The CDR3 sequence is CATELVTGYGYTF. As DNA, the CDR3 is TGTGCCACCGAACTCGTGACGGGCTATGGCTACACCTTC. The gene calls are TRBV28 and TRBJ1-2; D is unclear. CDR3 size: 13 residues. Per germline, CDR1 MDHEN and CDR2 SYDVKM. The V end was cut by 10 bases, the J end by 4 bases, with 16 bases between.